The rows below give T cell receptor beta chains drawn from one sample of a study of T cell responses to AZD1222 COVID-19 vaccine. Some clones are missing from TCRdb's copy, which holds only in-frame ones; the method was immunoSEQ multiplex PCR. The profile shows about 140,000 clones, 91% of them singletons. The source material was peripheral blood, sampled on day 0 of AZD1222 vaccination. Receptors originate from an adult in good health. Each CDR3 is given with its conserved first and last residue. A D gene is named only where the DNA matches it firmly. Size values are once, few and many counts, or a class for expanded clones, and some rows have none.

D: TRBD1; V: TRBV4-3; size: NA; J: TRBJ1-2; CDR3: CASRQRDRPQGGYTF; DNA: TGCGCCAGCAGACAGCGGGACAGGCCTCAGGGCGGCTACACCTTC
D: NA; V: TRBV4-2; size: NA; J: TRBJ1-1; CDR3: CASSQDSGRTEAFF; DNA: TGTGCCAGCAGCCAAGATTCGGGGCGGACTGAAGCTTTCTTT
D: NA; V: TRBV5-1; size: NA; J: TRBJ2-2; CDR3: CASRRSDRVTGELFF; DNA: TGCGCCAGCAGAAGGTCAGATCGGGTCACCGGGGAGCTGTTTTTT
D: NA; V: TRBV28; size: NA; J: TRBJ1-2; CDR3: CASRIGGSYGYTF; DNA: TGTGCCAGTCGGATTGGGGGGTCCTATGGCTACACCTTC
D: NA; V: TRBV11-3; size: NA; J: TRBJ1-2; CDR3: CASSLDFGGRSGYTF; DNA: TGTGCCAGCAGCTTAGATTTCGGGGGGCGAAGCGGCTACACCTTC
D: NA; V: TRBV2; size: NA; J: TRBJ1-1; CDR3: CASNREGEAEAFF; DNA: TGTGCCAGCAATCGGGAAGGGGAGGCTGAAGCTTTCTTT
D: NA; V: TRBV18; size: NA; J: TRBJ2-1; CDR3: CASSPKGTYEQFF; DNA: TGTGCCAGCTCACCAAAAGGGACCTATGAGCAGTTCTTC
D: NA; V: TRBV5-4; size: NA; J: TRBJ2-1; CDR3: CASSLGADSYNEQFF; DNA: TGTGCCAGCAGCTTGGGGGCCGACTCCTACAATGAGCAGTTCTTC
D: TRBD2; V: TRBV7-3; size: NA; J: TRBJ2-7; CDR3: CASSLQAGGPYEQYF; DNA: TGTGCCAGCAGCTTACAAGCGGGGGGTCCTTACGAGCAGTACTTC
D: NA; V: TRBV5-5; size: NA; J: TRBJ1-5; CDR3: CASSLVYSNQPQHF; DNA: TGTGCCAGCAGCTTGGTTTATAGCAATCAGCCCCAGCATTTT
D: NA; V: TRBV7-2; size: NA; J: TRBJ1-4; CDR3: CASSLTPWVNEKLFF; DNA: TGTGCCAGCAGCTTAACCCCGTGGGTCAATGAAAAACTGTTTTTT
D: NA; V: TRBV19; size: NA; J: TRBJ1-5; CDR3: CASSTTADQPQHF; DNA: TGTGCCAGTAGTACGACAGCGGATCAGCCCCAGCATTTT
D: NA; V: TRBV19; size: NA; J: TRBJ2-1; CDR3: CASSIVSSYNEQFF; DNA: TGTGCCAGTAGTATCGTAAGCTCCTACAATGAGCAGTTCTTC
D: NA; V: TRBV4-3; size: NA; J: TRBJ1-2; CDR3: CASSQIPQGSYGYTF; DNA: TGCGCCAGCAGCCAAATCCCCCAGGGCAGCTATGGCTACACCTTC
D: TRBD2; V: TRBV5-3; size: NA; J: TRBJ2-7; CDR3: CARSGAGDLEQYF; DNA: TGTGCCAGAAGCGGAGCGGGAGACCTCGAGCAGTACTTC
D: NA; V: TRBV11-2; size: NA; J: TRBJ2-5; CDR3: CASSLDPPQIQETQYF; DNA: TGTGCCAGCAGCTTAGACCCGCCCCAGATCCAAGAGACCCAGTACTTC
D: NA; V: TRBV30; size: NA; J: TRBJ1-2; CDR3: CAWSRAYGYTF; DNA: TGTGCCTGGAGTCGCGCCTATGGCTACACCTTC
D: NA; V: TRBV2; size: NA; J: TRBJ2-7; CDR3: CATRGGYSYEQYF; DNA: TGTGCCACCAGGGGGGGATATTCCTACGAGCAGTACTTC
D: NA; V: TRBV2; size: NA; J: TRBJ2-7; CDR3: CASSETRDSEQYF; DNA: TGTGCCAGCAGTGAGACCCGGGACTCCGAGCAGTACTTC
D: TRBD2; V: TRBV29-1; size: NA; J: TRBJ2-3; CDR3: CSATTSSTQYF; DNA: TGCAGCGCTACGACTAGCTCTACGCAGTATTTT
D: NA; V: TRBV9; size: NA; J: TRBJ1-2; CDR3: CASSVDLGNNYGYTF; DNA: TGTGCCAGCAGCGTAGACTTGGGAAATAACTATGGCTACACCTTC
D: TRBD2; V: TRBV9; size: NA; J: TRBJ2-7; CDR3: CASSVAPGGNYEQYF; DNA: TGTGCCAGCAGCGTAGCTCCGGGAGGGAACTACGAGCAGTACTTC
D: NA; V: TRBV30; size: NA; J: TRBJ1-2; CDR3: CAWSVGVPGGGYTF; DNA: TGTGCCTGGAGTGTAGGTGTGCCAGGAGGTGGCTACACCTTC
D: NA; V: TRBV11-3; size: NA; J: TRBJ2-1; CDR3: CASSRELGNEQFF; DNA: TGTGCCAGCAGCAGAGAATTGGGGAATGAGCAGTTCTTC
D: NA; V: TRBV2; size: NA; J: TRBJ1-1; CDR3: CASSQGNSLPAFF; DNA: TGTGCCAGCAGTCAAGGGAACAGTTTACCAGCTTTCTTT
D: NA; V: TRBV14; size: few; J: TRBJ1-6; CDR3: CASSPGAGKISSYNSPLHF; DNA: TGTGCCAGCAGCCCGGGGGCAGGGAAAATCAGCTCCTATAATTCACCCCTCCACTTT
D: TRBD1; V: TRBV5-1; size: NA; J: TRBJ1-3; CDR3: CASSGQGPFSGNTIYF; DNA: TGCGCCAGCAGCGGACAGGGGCCTTTCTCTGGAAACACCATATATTTT
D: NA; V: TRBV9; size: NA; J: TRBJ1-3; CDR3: CASSVAPPGTGNTIYF; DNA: TGTGCCAGCAGCGTAGCTCCCCCAGGGACTGGAAACACCATATATTTT
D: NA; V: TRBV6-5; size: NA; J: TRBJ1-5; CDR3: CASSLMGGSNQPQHF; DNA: TGTGCCAGCAGTCTAATGGGGGGGAGCAATCAGCCCCAGCATTTT
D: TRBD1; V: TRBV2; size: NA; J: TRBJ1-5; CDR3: CASSVWDRSFKPQHF; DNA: TGTGCCAGCAGTGTCTGGGACAGAAGTTTTAAGCCCCAGCATTTT
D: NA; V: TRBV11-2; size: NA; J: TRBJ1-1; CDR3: CASSGAGHTEAFF; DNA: TGTGCCAGCAGCGGGGCGGGGCATACTGAAGCTTTCTTT
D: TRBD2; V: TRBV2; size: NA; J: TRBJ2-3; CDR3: CASKLAGGPFTDTQYF; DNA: TGTGCCAGCAAACTAGCGGGGGGGCCGTTTACAGATACGCAGTATTTT
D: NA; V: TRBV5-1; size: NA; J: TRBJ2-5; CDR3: CASNSGAKETQYF; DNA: TGCGCCAGCAATTCGGGAGCTAAAGAGACCCAGTACTTC
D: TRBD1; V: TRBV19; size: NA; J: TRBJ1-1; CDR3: CASSIGAGGEAFF; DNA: TGTGCCAGTAGTATAGGGGCAGGGGGTGAAGCTTTCTTT
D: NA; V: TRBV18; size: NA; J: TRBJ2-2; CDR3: CASSPRSQTTGELFF; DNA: TGTGCCAGCTCACCACGATCTCAAACCACCGGGGAGCTGTTTTTT
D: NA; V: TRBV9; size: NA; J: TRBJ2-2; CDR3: CASSVDQLRTGELFF; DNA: TGTGCCAGCAGCGTAGACCAGTTGAGGACCGGGGAGCTGTTTTTT
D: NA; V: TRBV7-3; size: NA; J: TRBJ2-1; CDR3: CASSLKRESLYEQFF; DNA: TGTGCCAGCAGCTTAAAGAGGGAGTCGTTGTATGAGCAGTTCTTC
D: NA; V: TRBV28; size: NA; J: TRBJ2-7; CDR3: CASRVQYEQYF; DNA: TGTGCCAGCAGAGTTCAATACGAGCAGTACTTC
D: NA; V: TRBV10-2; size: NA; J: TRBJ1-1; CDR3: CASSDRNTEAFF; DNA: TGCGCCAGCAGTGACCGGAACACTGAAGCTTTCTTT
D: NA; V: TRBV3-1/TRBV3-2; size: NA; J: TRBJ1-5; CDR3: CASSQTLIGGARSNQPQHF; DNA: TGTGCCAGCAGCCAAACCCTTATTGGGGGGGCGCGCAGCAATCAGCCCCAGCATTTT
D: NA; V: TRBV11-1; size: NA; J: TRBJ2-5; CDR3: CASSAQETQYF; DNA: TGTGCCAGCAGCGCTCAAGAGACCCAGTACTTC
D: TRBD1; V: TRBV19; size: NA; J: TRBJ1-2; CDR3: CASSTSGTVYGYTF; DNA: TGTGCCAGTAGCACCTCCGGGACAGTGTATGGCTACACCTTC
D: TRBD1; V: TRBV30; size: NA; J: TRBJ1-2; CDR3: CAGWTGGHGYTF; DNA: TGTGCCGGATGGACAGGGGGCCATGGCTACACCTTC
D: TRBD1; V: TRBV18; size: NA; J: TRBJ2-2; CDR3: CASSPRTGADGGELFF; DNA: TGTGCCAGCTCACCCCGGACAGGGGCAGACGGCGGGGAGCTGTTTTTT
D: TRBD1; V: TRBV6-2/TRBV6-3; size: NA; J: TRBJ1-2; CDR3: CASSSNTGEGYTF; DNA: TGTGCCAGCAGTTCCAACACAGGGGAAGGCTACACCTTC
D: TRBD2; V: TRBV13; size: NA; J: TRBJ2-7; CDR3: CASSFGLGREQYF; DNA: TGTGCCAGCAGCTTTGGACTAGGTCGAGAGCAGTACTTC
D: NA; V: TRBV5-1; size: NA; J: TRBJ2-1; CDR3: CASRDPSGADEQFF; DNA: TGCGCCAGCAGGGATCCCAGTGGGGCCGATGAGCAGTTCTTC
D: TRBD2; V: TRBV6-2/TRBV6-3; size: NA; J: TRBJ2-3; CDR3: CASSYRPSGGPSTDTQYF; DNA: TGTGCCAGCAGTTACAGGCCTAGCGGGGGCCCAAGCACAGATACGCAGTATTTT
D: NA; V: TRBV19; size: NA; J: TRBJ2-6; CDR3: CASSTWGANVLTF; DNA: TGTGCCAGTAGTACGTGGGGGGCCAACGTCCTGACTTTC
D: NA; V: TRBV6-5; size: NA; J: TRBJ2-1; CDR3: CASSYRGDNEQFF; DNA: TGTGCCAGCAGTTACCGCGGGGACAATGAGCAGTTCTTC
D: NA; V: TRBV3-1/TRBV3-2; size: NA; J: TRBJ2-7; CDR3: CASSQEGGPYREQYF; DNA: TGTGCCAGCAGCCAAGAAGGGGGACCCTACCGGGAGCAGTACTTC
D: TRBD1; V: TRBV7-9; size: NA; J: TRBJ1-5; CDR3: CASSSGQGNQPQHF; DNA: TGTGCCAGCAGCTCGGGACAGGGCAACCAGCCCCAGCATTTT
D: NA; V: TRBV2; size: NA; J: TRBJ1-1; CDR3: CASSGSHRATTEAFF; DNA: TGTGCCAGCAGTGGAAGCCATCGGGCGACCACTGAAGCTTTCTTT
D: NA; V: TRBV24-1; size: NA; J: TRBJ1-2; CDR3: CATSWGEEGYTF; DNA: TGTGCCACCAGTTGGGGGGAGGAGGGCTACACCTTC
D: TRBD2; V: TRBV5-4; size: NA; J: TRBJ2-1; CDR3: CASSSRLAGGFNEQFF; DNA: TGTGCCAGCAGCTCCCGGTTAGCGGGGGGTTTCAATGAGCAGTTCTTC
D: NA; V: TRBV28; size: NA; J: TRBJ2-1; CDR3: CASSSDNEQFF; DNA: TGTGCCAGCAGTTCCGACAATGAGCAGTTCTTC
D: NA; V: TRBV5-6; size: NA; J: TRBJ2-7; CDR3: CASSRGVAEQYF; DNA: TGTGCCAGCAGCCGTGGAGTAGCCGAGCAGTACTTC
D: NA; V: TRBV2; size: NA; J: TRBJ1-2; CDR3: CASTQRGLNYGYTF; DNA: TGTGCCAGCACCCAACGAGGGCTTAACTATGGCTACACCTTC
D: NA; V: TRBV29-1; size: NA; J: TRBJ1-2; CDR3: CSVAGRTAFGGYTF; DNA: TGCAGCGTTGCCGGACGGACAGCTTTTGGTGGCTACACCTTC